One and the same sample provided the 6 T cell receptor beta chains below, sequenced in a study of shared clonotypes between healthy human individuals. Produced via immunoSEQ multiplex PCR; TCRdb's table is partial and in-frame only. In the table there are roughly 2,500,000 clones, roughly 93% of which are singletons. Sequenced sample: naive CD4+ T cells from PBMCs. Subset denoted: CD45RA+ positively selected. These TCRs come from a man aged 18 to 29 in good health. Some clones in this sample may be carry-over from other donors' samples.

The chain has TRBV2 and TRBJ1-2; TRBD1 aligns across 7 bases. The trim removed 8 bases at V and 2 bases at J, leaving 8 bases unmatched. CDR3 length: 14 amino acids. Looked up from germline, CDR1 is SNHLY and CDR2 is FYNNEI. DNA for the CDR3: TGTGCCAGCTCACAGACAGGGAGGAACTATGGCTACACCTTC. Translation: CASSQTGRNYGYTF.

CDR3 DNA: TGCGCCAGCAGCCAGGGCCGCTTGAGTGAAAAACTGTTTTTT. It specifies CASSQGRLSEKLFF. The chain recombines TRBV4-3 with TRBJ1-4; D remains unclear. CDR1 and CDR2 from the germline V gene are LGHNA and YSLEER. The V and J ends lost 3 bases and 7 bases respectively, with 12 bases between them. The CDR3 is 14 amino acids.

This chain uses TRBV27 with TRBJ2-6; possible D gene TRBD2, 6 bases. This CDR3 has 17 amino acids. Trimming pared 5 bases from V and 2 bases from J, leaving 16 bases between. CDR1 MNHEY and CDR2 SMNVEV come from the germline V gene (reference sequence). CDR3 nucleotide sequence: TGTGCCAGCAGTCATCCGCGGGGTCGGGCTGGGGCCAACGTCCTGACTTTC. This translates into CASSHPRGRAGANVLTF.

CDR3: CASTLGNRRSGNTIYF. In DNA, the CDR3 is TGTGCCAGCACCCTGGGAAACCGTCGCTCTGGAAACACCATATATTTT. This rearrangement joins TRBV19 to TRBJ1-3; no definite D call. V was trimmed by 9 bases and J by 0 bases, leaving 18 bases between them. The CDR3 spans 16 residues. The germline gives CDR1 LNHDA, CDR2 SQIVND (reference sequence).

The gene calls are TRBV6-1 and TRBJ2-2, with TRBD1 identical over 10 bases. The J segment lost 7 bases and the V segment lost 6 bases, leaving 5 bases of the junction unmatched. Germline V gene lookup returns CDR1 MNHNS and CDR2 SASEGT. The CDR3 runs to 14 residues. The CDR3 sequence: CASSTTGGGGELFF. CDR3 coding DNA: TGTGCCAGCAGCACGACAGGGGGCGGCGGGGAGCTGTTTTTT.

A remark on this clone: Within the sample, other DNA sequences also encode this same CDR3. The chain employs TRBV29-1 and TRBJ2-5; 8 bases fit TRBD1. The V segment lost 6 bases and the J segment 5 bases; nucleotides outside the gene matches: 8. Germline-derived CDR1 and CDR2 are SQVTM and ANQGSEA. This CDR3 region has 13 residues. The CDR3 nucleotides are TGCAGCGTCGACAGGGGTCTCGGGGAGACCCAGTACTTC. Its protein is CSVDRGLGETQYF.